The clone carrying this TCR beta chain was recorded a few times. No antigen is known for it. Reared together, all three twin pairs probably met the same infectious agents and vaccines. The entry originates in a study of identical twins' blood T cells. Study outcomes and limitations: Abundant TCRbeta CDR3s overlapped more between twins than with unrelated donors.

A previously described protocol, modified, built RNA-based TCR cDNA libraries. TCRdb used MiXCR to reprocess the 5' RACE reads, holding one entry per CDR3 protein. The data hold 400,000 or so distinct CDR3 sequences, with roughly 27% observed a single time. The CDR3 spans 15 residues. The germline CDR1 and CDR2 sequences are LGHNA and YSLEER. Trimming took off 1 base at V and 1 base at J, with 11 bases between the two ends. The chain links TRBV4-3 to TRBJ2-7; D possibly uses TRBD1 or TRBD2 (5 bases each). Material for sequencing was PBMCs. The sequence derives from a woman aged 18 to 50 in good health. Here the CDR3 DNA reads TGCGCCAGCAGCCAAGTAGAGGGGTATTCCTACGAGCAGTACTTC. As protein: CASSQVEGYSYEQYF.